Below are 28 T cell receptor beta chains sequenced from a single sample in a study of blood T cell repertoires in COVID-19. Libraries were prepared by immunoSEQ multiplex PCR; TCRdb keeps only in-frame clonotypes and omits some of them. The sample consists of fewer than 350,000 clones, 88% of them appearing once. The sample was peripheral blood. Receptors were obtained from a man between 18 and 35 years old with active or convalescent COVID-19.

CDR3 nucleotides: TGTGCCAGCAGCTTAGAGGGGACATGGACCGTTTTACCCTCCTACGAGCAGTACTTC. The encoded protein is CASSLEGTWTVLPSYEQYF. The V gene is TRBV7-2, the J gene TRBJ2-7; weak D call: TRBD1 (6 bases). Trimming took 1 base from V and 0 from J, leaving 22 bases between them. The germline CDR1 and CDR2 sequences are SGHTA and FQGNSA. This CDR3 spans 19 amino acids.

The chain employs TRBV4-1 and TRBJ2-1; 9 bases are shared with TRBD2. Unmatched junction bases numbered 13, after V lost 0 bases and J lost 10 bases. This CDR3 is built from 17 residues. Germline V gene data show CDR1 as MGHRA and CDR2 as YSYEKL. The DNA of the CDR3 is TGCGCCAGCAGCCAAGAAAGTGTTGGCGGGGGGGCCTGGGAGCAGTTCTTC. Translated: CASSQESVGGGAWEQFF.

The chain uses TRBV5-5 and TRBJ2-2; TRBD1 matches 8 bases. With V trimmed by 4 bases and J by 3 bases, 5 bases remained unmatched. Germline CDR1 is SGHKS and CDR2 is YYEKEE (reference sequence). The CDR3 contains 15 residues. The CDR3 nucleotides read TGTGCCAGCAGCCCCTCAGGGGGCCACACCGGGGAGCTGTTTTTT. Amino acid sequence: CASSPSGGHTGELFF.

J is TRBJ1-2 and V is TRBV5-6; D is undetermined. Germline CDR1 SGHDT, CDR2 YYEEEE. The V end was cut by 0 bases, the J end by 4 bases, with 13 bases between. This CDR3 region has 15 residues. The CDR3 coding sequence is TGTGCCAGCAGCTTGGAACGAAAGAGGAGCTATGGCTACACCTTC. This encodes CASSLERKRSYGYTF.

The chain joins TRBV4-1 to TRBJ1-3, with D possibly being TRBD1 (5 bases). CDR1 is MGHRA and CDR2 is YSYEKL in the germline V gene. The CDR3 has 17 residues. The V end lost 5 bases, the J end lost 0 bases, and 17 bases lay between the germline ends. This chain's CDR3 is CASSLGDWKNSGNTIYF. CDR3 DNA sequence: TGCGCCAGCAGCTTGGGGGACTGGAAGAACTCTGGAAACACCATATATTTT.

In its sample, this clone was seen once. This sequence joins TRBV7-9 and TRBJ2-1, with 8 bases lining up with TRBD2. Germline V gives CDR1 SEHNR, CDR2 FQNEAQ (reference sequence). This CDR3 is 16 amino acids long. Germline trimming cut 4 bases from V and 0 bases from J; bases unmatched to any gene: 5. Here the CDR3 reads CASSSKLADSYNEQFF. In DNA, the CDR3 is TGTGCCAGCAGCTCGAAACTAGCGGACTCCTACAATGAGCAGTTCTTC.

The V and J genes are TRBV10-2 and TRBJ1-5; TRBD1 might be the D (6 bases). Trimming cost V 11 bases and J 3 bases, with 23 bases left between them. Per the germline V gene, CDR1 is WSHSY and CDR2 is SAAADI. The CDR3 is 16 residues long. CDR3 residues: CAGPRYGQTDNQPQHF. Here the CDR3 DNA reads TGCGCCGGGCCCCGATACGGACAGACTGACAATCAGCCCCAGCATTTT.

The rearrangement links TRBV29-1 to TRBJ1-2; 7 bases fit TRBD1. CDR1 is SQVTM, CDR2 ANQGSEA, per germline. V dropped 3 bases and J dropped 8; count of bases not matched to a gene: 9. This CDR3 has 13 residues. The CDR3 reads CSVEAEEGAGYTF. DNA for the CDR3: TGCAGCGTTGAGGCCGAGGAGGGGGCCGGCTACACCTTC. The full variable domain, its missing parts supplied by reference TRBV29-1 and TRBJ1-2, is SAVISQKPSRDICQRGTSLTIQCQVDSQVTMMFWYRQQPGQSLTLIATANQGSEATYESGFVIDKFPISRPNLTFSTLTVSNMSPEDSSIYLCSVEAEEGAGYTFGSGTRLTVV.

V usage is TRBV27 and J usage is TRBJ2-3; 10 nucleotides align to TRBD1. The germline V gene has CDR1 MNHEY and CDR2 SMNVEV (reference sequence). The CDR3 length is 16 residues. With 0 bases clipped from V and 0 bases from J, the junction kept 0 bases outside the gene matches. Here the CDR3 DNA reads TGTGCCAGCAGTTTATCGGGACAGGGGAGCACAGATACGCAGTATTTT. It codes for CASSLSGQGSTDTQYF.

The chain combines TRBV4-3 with TRBJ2-3; maybe TRBD2 (5 bases). The CDR3 is made up of 16 amino acids. Germline loops: CDR1 LGHNA, CDR2 YSLEER. Trimming cost V 4 bases and J 0 bases, with 14 bases left between them. The DNA for the CDR3 is TGCGCCAGCAGCCCTCGGACTTCTCCCAGCACAGATACGCAGTATTTT. This sequence encodes CASSPRTSPSTDTQYF.

The V and J genes are TRBV2 and TRBJ1-5, with D perhaps TRBD1 (5 bases). The CDR3 is 17 residues long. V dropped 6 bases and J dropped 4 bases, with 22 bases sitting between them. Germline CDR1 and CDR2: SNHLY and FYNNEI. The CDR3 DNA is TGTGCCAGCAGCGGGGGACGGACCCCCCAAGCAAATCAGCCCCAGCATTTT. Protein product: CASSGGRTPQANQPQHF.

The genes are TRBV3-1 (or the pseudogene TRBV3-2) and TRBJ2-7; weak D call: TRBD1 (5 bases). V lost 11 bases and J 0 bases, leaving 14 bases between the germline ends. Germline CDR1 is LGHDT and CDR2 is YNNKEL (reference sequence). This CDR3 is built from 13 residues. In DNA form, the CDR3 reads TGTGCCTCTCAAGACAGTCTCTCCTACGAGCAGTACTTC. It is translated as CASQDSLSYEQYF.

The rearrangement uses TRBV15 and TRBJ1-1; perhaps TRBD1 as D (5 bases). CDR1 is LNHNV, CDR2 YYDKDF, per germline (reference sequence). Trimming pared 8 bases from V and 3 bases from J, leaving 13 bases between. The CDR3 has 13 residues. In nucleotides, the CDR3 is TGTGCCACCGAGGGGCGGGGAGACACTGAAGCTTTCTTT. Translated: CATEGRGDTEAFF.

The gene calls are TRBV20-1 and TRBJ1-3; unclear D gene. Germline CDR1 DFQATT, CDR2 SNEGSKA (reference sequence). This CDR3 spans 11 amino acids. V gave up 7 bases and J gave up 3 bases, with 7 bases separating them. The CDR3, as DNA: TGCAGTGGGTTCGGTGGAAACACCATATATTTT. Its translation is CSGFGGNTIYF.

This clone was found a few times. This rearrangement joins TRBV10-3 to TRBJ1-2; D ambiguous. Germline CDR1 reads ENHRY; CDR2 reads SYGVKD. Trimming stripped 2 bases from V and 7 bases from J, with 8 bases between. The CDR3 has 12 amino acids. CDR3: CAISEAPGGYTF. Written as DNA, the CDR3 is TGTGCCATCAGTGAGGCGCCGGGTGGCTACACCTTC.

The CDR3 DNA is TGTGCCAGCAGCCCCGGGGCAGGGGCAGGAAACACCATATATTTT. Its translation is CASSPGAGAGNTIYF. This chain links TRBV7-6 with TRBJ1-3; possible D gene TRBD1, 6 bases. Germline CDR1 and CDR2: SGHVS and FNYEAQ. V was shortened by 5 bases and J by 4 bases, with 15 bases between the two germline ends. The CDR3 runs to 15 residues.

The gene calls are TRBV19 and TRBJ2-3; TRBD1 agrees at 7 bases. Germline trimming cut 5 bases from V and 2 bases from J; bases unmatched to any gene: 10. The CDR3 is 16 residues long. Per the germline V gene, CDR1 is LNHDA and CDR2 is SQIVND (reference sequence). The CDR3 region has the DNA TGTGCCAGTAGTGCGGAGGACAGGCGGATCACAGATACGCAGTATTTT. This codes for CASSAEDRRITDTQYF.

This clone was counted a single time. The V and J genes are TRBV13 and TRBJ1-6, with TRBD1 matching 8 bases. CDR1 is PRHDT and CDR2 is FYEKMQ in the germline V gene (reference sequence). V trimming: 5 bases; J trimming: 8 bases; junction bases outside the gene matches: 5. The CDR3 totals 14 residues. CDR3 protein: CASSTTGDDSPLHF. In DNA form, the CDR3 reads TGTGCCAGCAGCACGACAGGGGATGATTCACCCCTCCACTTT.

The rearrangement joins TRBV4-1 to TRBJ1-4; a possible D gene is TRBD1 (5 bases). The V and J ends lost 1 base and 2 bases respectively, with 14 bases between them. Germline CDR1 and CDR2: MGHRA and YSYEKL. This CDR3 spans 17 amino acids. CDR3 region: CASSQAGGRMTNEKLFF. The CDR3 coding sequence is TGCGCCAGCAGCCAAGCGGGGGGTAGGATGACTAATGAAAAACTGTTTTTT.

This clone has just a few counts. This rearrangement joins TRBV3-1 (or the pseudogene TRBV3-2) to TRBJ1-4, with D maybe TRBD1 (6 bases). The CDR3 has 15 residues. Trimming removed 4 bases from V and 3 bases from J, with 12 bases in between. The V gene's germline CDR1 is LGHDT and CDR2 YNNKEL (reference sequence). CDR3 region: CASSPWGRANEKLFF. The DNA of the CDR3 is TGTGCCAGCAGCCCTTGGGGGCGGGCTAATGAAAAACTGTTTTTT.

The J gene is TRBJ2-7, the V gene TRBV19; 9 positions agree with TRBD2. The CDR3 loop spans 17 amino acids. Germline V gene sequence: CDR1 LNHDA, CDR2 SQIVND (reference sequence). V lost 1 base, J lost 0 bases, and 7 bases stayed unmatched. CDR3: CASSIGSSGDSSYEQYF. DNA for the CDR3: TGTGCCAGTAGTATAGGTTCTAGCGGGGACAGCTCCTACGAGCAGTACTTC. Full variable domain (missing parts from reference TRBV19 and TRBJ2-7): DGGITQSPKYLFRKEGQNVTLSCEQNLNHDAMYWYRQDPGQGLRLIYYSQIVNDFQKGDIAEGYSVSREKKESFPLTVTSAQKNPTAFYLCASSIGSSGDSSYEQYFGPGTRLTVT.

The chain uses TRBV11-2 and TRBJ1-1, with TRBD1 matching 7 bases. The CDR3 is 15 residues long. Germline V gene lookup returns CDR1 SGHAT and CDR2 FQNNGV. V trimming: 4 bases; J trimming: 0 bases; junction bases outside the gene matches: 5. Here the CDR3 DNA reads TGTGCCAGCAGCTCCTACAGGGGCATGAACACTGAAGCTTTCTTT. The encoded protein is CASSSYRGMNTEAFF.

This chain uses TRBV10-3 with TRBJ1-1, with 9 bases lining up with TRBD1. J was trimmed by 10 bases and V by 3 bases; bases with no gene match: 12. The CDR3 is made up of 15 amino acids. The germline gives CDR1 ENHRY, CDR2 SYGVKD. The CDR3 coding sequence is TGTGCCATCAGTGACATGGACAGGGGCCCCTCCGCAGCTTTCTTT. Protein product: CAISDMDRGPSAAFF.

This rearrangement joins TRBV27 to TRBJ1-4; 8 bases agree with TRBD1. This CDR3 comprises 16 residues. CDR1 is MNHEY, CDR2 SMNVEV, per germline (reference sequence). V was pared by 2 bases and J by 0 bases, with 2 bases of the junction left unmatched. This chain's CDR3 is CASSLDRGPTNEKLFF. The CDR3 DNA reads TGTGCCAGCAGTTTAGACAGGGGCCCAACTAATGAAAAACTGTTTTTT. Filled out from reference TRBV27 and TRBJ1-4, the complete variable domain reads EAQVTQNPRYLITVTGKKLTVTCSQNMNHEYMSWYRQDPGLGLRQIYYSMNVEVTDKGDVPEGYKVSRKEKRNFPLILESPSPNQTSLYFCASSLDRGPTNEKLFFGSGTQLSVL.

The chain joins TRBV7-8 to TRBJ2-7; D is unresolved. CDR1 and CDR2 (germline): SGHVS, FQNEAQ. The CDR3 is made up of 16 amino acids. Trimming shortened V by 6 bases and J by 0 bases, and 18 bases separated the two germline ends. The CDR3 here is CASSPRRVLSSYEQYF. The CDR3 DNA reads TGTGCCAGCAGTCCCCGACGGGTCCTAAGCTCCTACGAGCAGTACTTC.

The chain joins TRBV7-9 to TRBJ1-4; possible D gene TRBD1, 5 bases. Germline CDR1 and CDR2: SEHNR and FQNEAQ (reference sequence). The CDR3 consists of 16 residues. V dropped 7 bases and J dropped 6 bases, with 21 bases sitting between them. Here the CDR3 reads CASTESTGFRDEKLFF. In DNA, the CDR3 is TGTGCCAGCACCGAAAGCACCGGGTTCAGGGATGAAAAACTGTTTTTT. Full variable domain (missing parts from reference TRBV7-9 and TRBJ1-4): DTGVSQNPRHKITKRGQNVTFRCDPISEHNRLYWYRQTLGQGPEFLTYFQNEAQLEKSRLLSDRFSAERPKGSFSTLEIQRTEQGDSAMYLCASTESTGFRDEKLFFGSGTQLSVL.

This clone appeared a single time. This chain links TRBV7-9 with TRBJ2-3; 12 nucleotides align to TRBD1. The CDR3 consists of 19 residues. V shed 5 bases, J shed 4 bases, and the junction held 16 bases outside the gene matches. Germline V CDR1 and CDR2: SEHNR, FQNEAQ (reference sequence). The CDR3 is CASSTFSSGDRGLADTQYF. CDR3 nucleotides: TGTGCCAGCAGCACGTTCTCATCGGGGGACAGGGGGCTGGCAGATACGCAGTATTTT.

This clone has only a few counts. This chain joins TRBV11-2 and TRBJ1-1, with a tentative D call TRBD1 (6 bases). There are 12 residues in the CDR3. V shed 4 bases and J shed 7 bases, with 10 bases lying between them. Germline lookup yields CDR1 SGHAT and CDR2 FQNNGV. The CDR3 reads CASSSRQVEAFF. In nucleotides, the CDR3 is TGTGCCAGCAGCTCGCGACAGGTTGAAGCTTTCTTT.